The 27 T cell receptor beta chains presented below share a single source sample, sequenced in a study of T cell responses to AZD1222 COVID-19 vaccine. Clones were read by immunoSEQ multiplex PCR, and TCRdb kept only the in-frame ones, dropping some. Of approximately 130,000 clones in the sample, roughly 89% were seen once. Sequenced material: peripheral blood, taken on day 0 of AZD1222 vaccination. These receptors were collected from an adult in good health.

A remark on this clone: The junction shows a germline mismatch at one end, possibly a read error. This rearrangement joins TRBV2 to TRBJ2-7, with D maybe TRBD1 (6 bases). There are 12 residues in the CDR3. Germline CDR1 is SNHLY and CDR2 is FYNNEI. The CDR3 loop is CASSTRDILPIF. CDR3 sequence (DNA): TGTGCCAGCAGTACCCGGGACATCTTACCTATATTC.

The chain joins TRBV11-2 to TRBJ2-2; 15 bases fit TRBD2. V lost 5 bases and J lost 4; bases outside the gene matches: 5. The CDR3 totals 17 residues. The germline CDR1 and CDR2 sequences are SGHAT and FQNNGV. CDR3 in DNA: TGTGCCAGCAGCCCCGGACTAGCGGGGGGGCGCACCGGGGAGCTGTTTTTT. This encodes CASSPGLAGGRTGELFF.

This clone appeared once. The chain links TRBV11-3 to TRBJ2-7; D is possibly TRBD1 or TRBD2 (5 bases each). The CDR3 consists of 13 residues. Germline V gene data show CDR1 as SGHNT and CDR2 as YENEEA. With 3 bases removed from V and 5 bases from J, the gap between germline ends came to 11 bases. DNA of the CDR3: TGTGCCAGCAGCTTCGGGACCGGCAACGAGCAGTACTTC. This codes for CASSFGTGNEQYF.

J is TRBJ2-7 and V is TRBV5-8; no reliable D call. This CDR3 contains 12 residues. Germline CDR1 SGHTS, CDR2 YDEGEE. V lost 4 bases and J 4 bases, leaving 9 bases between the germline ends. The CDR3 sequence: CASSPRAYEQYF. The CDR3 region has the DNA TGTGCCAGCAGCCCCCGGGCTTACGAGCAGTACTTC.

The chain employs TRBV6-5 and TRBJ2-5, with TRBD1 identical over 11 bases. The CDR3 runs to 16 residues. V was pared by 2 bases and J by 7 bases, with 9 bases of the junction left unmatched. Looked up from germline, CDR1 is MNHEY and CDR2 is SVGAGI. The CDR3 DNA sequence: TGTGCCAGCAGTTACGGGACAGGGGGAGTCTTAGGGACCCAGTACTTC. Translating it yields CASSYGTGGVLGTQYF.

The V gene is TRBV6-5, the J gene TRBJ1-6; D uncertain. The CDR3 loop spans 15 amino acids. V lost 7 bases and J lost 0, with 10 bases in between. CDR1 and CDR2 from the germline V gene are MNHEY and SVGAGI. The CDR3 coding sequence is TGTGCCAGCACCAACAGTTTCTCCTATAATTCACCCCTCCACTTT. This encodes CASTNSFSYNSPLHF.

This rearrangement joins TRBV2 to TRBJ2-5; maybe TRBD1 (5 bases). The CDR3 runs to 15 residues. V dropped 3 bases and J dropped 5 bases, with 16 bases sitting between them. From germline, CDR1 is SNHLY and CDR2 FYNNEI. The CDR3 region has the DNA TGTGCCAGCAGTGACACGCCAGGGTCTGGGGAGACCCAGTACTTC. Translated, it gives CASSDTPGSGETQYF.

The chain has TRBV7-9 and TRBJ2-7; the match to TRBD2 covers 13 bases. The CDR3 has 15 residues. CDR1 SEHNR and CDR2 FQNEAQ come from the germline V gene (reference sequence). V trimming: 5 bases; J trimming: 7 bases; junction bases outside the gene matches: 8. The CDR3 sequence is CASSTRLAGGEEQYF. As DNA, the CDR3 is TGTGCCAGCAGCACCAGACTAGCGGGAGGTGAAGAGCAGTACTTC.

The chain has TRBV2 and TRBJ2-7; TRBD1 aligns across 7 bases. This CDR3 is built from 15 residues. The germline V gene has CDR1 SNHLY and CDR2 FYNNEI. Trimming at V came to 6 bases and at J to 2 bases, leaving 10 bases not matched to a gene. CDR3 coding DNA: TGTGCCAGCAGAGAGGGACAGTCAGTGACCTACGAGCAGTACTTC. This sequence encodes CASREGQSVTYEQYF.

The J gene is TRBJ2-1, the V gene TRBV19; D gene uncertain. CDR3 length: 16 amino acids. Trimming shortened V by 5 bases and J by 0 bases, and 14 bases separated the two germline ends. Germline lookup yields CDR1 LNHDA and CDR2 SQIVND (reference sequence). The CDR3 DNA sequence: TGTGCCAGTAGTCCTCGGATTGAGAGCTCCTACAATGAGCAGTTCTTC. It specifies CASSPRIESSYNEQFF.

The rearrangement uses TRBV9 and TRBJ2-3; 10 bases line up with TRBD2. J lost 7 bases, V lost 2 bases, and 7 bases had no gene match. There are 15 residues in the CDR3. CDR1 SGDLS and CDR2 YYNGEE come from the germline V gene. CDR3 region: CASSVLAGELNTQYF. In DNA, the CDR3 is TGTGCCAGCAGCGTCCTAGCGGGGGAATTAAATACGCAGTATTTT.

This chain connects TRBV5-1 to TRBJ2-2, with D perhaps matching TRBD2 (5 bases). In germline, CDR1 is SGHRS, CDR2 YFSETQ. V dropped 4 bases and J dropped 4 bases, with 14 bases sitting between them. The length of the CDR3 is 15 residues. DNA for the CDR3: TGCGCCAGCAGCCCTTCCTTAGGGAGCACCGGGGAGCTGTTTTTT. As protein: CASSPSLGSTGELFF.

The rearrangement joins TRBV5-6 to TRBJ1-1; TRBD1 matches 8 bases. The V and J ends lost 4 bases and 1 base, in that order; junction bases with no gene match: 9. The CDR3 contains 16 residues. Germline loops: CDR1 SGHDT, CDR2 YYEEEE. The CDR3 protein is CASSTPGGRANTEAFF. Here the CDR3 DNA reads TGTGCCAGCAGCACCCCAGGGGGCCGGGCGAACACTGAAGCTTTCTTT.

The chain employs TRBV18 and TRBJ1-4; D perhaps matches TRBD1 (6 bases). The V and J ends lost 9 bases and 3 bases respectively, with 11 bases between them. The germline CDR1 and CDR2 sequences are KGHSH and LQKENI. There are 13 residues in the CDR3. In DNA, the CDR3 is TGTGCCAGTGGCACAGGGTCTAATGAAAAACTGTTTTTT. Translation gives CASGTGSNEKLFF. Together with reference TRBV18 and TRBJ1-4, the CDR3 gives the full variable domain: NAGVMQNPRHLVRRRGQEARLRCSPMKGHSHVYWYRQLPEEGLKFMVYLQKENIIDESGMPKERFSAEFPKEGPSILRIQQVVRGDSAAYFCASGTGSNEKLFFGSGTQLSVL.

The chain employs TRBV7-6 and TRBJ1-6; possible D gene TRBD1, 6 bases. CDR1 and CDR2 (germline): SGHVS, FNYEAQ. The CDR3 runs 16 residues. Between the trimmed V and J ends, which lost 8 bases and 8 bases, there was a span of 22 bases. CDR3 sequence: CASRPSGRGVDSPLHF. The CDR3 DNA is TGTGCCAGCCGCCCCTCCGGCAGGGGTGTTGATTCACCCCTCCACTTT.

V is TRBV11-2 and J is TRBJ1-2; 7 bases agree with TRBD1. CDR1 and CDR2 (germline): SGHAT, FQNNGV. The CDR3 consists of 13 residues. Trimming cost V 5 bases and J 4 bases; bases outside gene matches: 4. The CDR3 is CASSQTGVYGYTF. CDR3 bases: TGTGCCAGCAGCCAAACAGGGGTCTATGGCTACACCTTC.

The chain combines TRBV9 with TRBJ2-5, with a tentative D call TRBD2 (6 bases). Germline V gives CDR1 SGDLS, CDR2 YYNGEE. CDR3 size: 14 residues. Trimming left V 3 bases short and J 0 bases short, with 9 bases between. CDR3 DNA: TGTGCCAGCAGCGATAGCGGATACCAAGAGACCCAGTACTTC. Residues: CASSDSGYQETQYF. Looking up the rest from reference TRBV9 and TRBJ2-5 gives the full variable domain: DSGVTQTPKHLITATGQRVTLRCSPRSGDLSVYWYQQSLDQGLQFLIQYYNGEERAKGNILERFSAQQFPDLHSELNLSSLELGDSALYFCASSDSGYQETQYFGPGTRLLVL.

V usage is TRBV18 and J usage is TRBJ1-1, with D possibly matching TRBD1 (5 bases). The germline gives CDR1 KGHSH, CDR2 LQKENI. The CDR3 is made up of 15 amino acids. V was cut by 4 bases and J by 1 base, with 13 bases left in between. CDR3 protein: CASSLTGTGNTEAFF. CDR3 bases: TGTGCCAGCTCACTCACTGGGACGGGGAACACTGAAGCTTTCTTT. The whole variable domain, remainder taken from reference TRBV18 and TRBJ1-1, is NAGVMQNPRHLVRRRGQEARLRCSPMKGHSHVYWYRQLPEEGLKFMVYLQKENIIDESGMPKERFSAEFPKEGPSILRIQQVVRGDSAAYFCASSLTGTGNTEAFFGQGTRLTVV.

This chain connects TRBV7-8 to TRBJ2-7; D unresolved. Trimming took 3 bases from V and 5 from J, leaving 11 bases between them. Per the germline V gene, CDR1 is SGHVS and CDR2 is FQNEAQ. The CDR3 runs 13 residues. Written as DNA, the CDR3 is TGTGCCAGCAGCTTTCAGTATCGCGACGAGCAGTACTTC. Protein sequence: CASSFQYRDEQYF. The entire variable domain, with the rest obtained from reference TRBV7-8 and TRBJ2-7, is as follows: GAGVSQSPRYKVAKRGQDVALRCDPISGHVSLFWYQQALGQGPEFLTYFQNEAQLDKSGLPSDRFFAERPEGSVSTLKIQRTQQEDSAVYLCASSFQYRDEQYFGPGTRLTVT.

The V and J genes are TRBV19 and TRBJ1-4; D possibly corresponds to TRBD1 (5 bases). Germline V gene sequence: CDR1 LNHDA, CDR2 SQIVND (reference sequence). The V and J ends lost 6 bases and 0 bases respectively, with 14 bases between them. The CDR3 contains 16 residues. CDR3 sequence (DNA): TGTGCCAGTAGCCGGGACCCCAGAGCAACTAATGAAAAACTGTTTTTT. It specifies CASSRDPRATNEKLFF.

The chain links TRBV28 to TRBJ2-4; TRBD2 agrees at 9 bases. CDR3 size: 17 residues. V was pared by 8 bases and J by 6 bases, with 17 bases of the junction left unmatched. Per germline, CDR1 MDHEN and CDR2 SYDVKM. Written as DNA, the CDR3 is TGTGCCAGCGGGGTCGCGATAGCGGGAGTGGAGGTAAACATTCAGTACTTC. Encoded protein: CASGVAIAGVEVNIQYF.

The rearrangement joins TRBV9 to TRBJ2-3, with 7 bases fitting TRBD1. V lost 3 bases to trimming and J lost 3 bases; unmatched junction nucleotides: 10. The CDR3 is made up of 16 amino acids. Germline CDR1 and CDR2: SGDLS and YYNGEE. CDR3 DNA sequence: TGTGCCAGCAGCGGGGGACAGCCCCCGAAGACAGATACGCAGTATTTT. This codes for CASSGGQPPKTDTQYF.

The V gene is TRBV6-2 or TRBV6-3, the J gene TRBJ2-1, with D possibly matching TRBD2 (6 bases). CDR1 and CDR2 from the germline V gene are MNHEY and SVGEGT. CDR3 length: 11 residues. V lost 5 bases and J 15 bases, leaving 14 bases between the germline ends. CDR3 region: CASSQTSHRFF. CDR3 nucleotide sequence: TGTGCCAGCAGTCAGACTAGTCATCGGTTCTTC.

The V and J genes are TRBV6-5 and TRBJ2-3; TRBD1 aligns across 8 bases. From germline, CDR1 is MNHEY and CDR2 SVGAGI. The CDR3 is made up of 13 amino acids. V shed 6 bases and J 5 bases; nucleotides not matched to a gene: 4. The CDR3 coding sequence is TGTGCCAGCAGAGACAGGGGAGTAGATACGCAGTATTTT. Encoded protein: CASRDRGVDTQYF.

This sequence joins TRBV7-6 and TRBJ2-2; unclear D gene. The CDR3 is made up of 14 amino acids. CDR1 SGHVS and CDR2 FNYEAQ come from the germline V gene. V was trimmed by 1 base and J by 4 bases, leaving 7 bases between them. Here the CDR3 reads CASSLEGSTGELFF. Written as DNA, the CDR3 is TGTGCCAGCAGCTTAGAGGGATCCACCGGGGAGCTGTTTTTT.

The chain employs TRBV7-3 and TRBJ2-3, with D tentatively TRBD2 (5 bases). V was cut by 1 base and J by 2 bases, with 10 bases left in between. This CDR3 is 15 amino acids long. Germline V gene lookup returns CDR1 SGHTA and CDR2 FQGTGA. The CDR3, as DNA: TGTGCCAGCAGCTTAATTGGGAGTTTCACAGATACGCAGTATTTT. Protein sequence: CASSLIGSFTDTQYF.

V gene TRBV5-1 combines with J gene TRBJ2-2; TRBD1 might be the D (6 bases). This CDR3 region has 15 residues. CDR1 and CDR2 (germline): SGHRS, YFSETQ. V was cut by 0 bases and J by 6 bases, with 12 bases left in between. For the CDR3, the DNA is TGCGCCAGCAGCTTGGCAACAGGGTTTTCCGGGGAGCTGTTTTTT. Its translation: CASSLATGFSGELFF.